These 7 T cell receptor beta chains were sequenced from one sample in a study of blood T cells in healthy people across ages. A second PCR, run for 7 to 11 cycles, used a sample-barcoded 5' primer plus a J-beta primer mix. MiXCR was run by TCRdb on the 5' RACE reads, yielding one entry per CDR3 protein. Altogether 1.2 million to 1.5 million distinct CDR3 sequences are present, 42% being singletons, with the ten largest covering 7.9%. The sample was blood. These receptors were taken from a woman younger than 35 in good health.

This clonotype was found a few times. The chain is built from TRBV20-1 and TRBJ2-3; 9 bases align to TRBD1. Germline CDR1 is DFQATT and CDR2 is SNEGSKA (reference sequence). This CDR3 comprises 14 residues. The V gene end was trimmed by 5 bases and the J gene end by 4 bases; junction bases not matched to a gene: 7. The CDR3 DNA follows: TGCAGTGCTTATACCGGGACAGGGTCAGATACGCAGTATTTT. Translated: CSAYTGTGSDTQYF.

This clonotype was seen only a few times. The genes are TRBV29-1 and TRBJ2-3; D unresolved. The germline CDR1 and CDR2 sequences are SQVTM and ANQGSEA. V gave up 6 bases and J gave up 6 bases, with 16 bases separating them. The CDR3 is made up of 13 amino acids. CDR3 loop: CSVPASFVDTQYF. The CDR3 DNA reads TGCAGCGTGCCCGCCTCTTTTGTGGATACGCAGTATTTT.

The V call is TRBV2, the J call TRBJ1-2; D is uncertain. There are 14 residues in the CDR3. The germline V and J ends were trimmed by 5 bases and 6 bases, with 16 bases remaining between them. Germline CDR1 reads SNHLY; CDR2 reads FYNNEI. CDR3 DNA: TGTGCCAGCAGTCCCGAGGAGGGTACCGATGGCTACACCTTC. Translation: CASSPEEGTDGYTF.

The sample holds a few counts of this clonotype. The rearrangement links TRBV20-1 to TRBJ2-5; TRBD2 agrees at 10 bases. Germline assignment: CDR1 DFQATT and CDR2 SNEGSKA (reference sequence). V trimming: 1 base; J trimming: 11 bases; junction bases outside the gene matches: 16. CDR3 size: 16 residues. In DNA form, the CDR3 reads TGCAGTGCTAGAGGAGATAGCGGGGGGACCTTCAATGAGCAGTACTTC. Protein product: CSARGDSGGTFNEQYF.

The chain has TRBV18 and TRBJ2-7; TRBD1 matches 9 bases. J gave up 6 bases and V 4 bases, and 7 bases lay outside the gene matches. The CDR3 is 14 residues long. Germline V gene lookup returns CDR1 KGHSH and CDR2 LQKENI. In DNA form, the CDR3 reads TGTGCCAGCTCACTCCGGGACAGGGACAGCGAGCAGTACTTC. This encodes CASSLRDRDSEQYF.

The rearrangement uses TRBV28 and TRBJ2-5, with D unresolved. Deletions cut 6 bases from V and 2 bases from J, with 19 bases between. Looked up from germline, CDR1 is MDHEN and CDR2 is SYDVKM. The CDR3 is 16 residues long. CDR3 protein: CASRGRVPGRQETQYF. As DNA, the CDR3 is TGTGCCAGCAGGGGCCGGGTCCCGGGTCGTCAAGAGACCCAGTACTTC.

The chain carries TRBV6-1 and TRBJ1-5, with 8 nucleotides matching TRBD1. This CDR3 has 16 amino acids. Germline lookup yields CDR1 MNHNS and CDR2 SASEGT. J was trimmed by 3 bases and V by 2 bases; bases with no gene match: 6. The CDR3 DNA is TGTGCCAGCAGTGAATTTTGGACAGGGTCCAATCAGCCCCAGCATTTT. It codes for CASSEFWTGSNQPQHF.